A selection of T cell receptor beta chains follows, all from one sample in a study of blood T cell repertoires in COVID-19. The assay was immunoSEQ multiplex PCR, and TCRdb's table has in-frame clones only and misses some. The sample shows roughly 160,000 clones, 86% of them seen only once. Source material: peripheral blood. These receptors all come from a man aged 18 to 30 with acute or convalescent COVID-19. Each CDR3 is given with its conserved first and last residue. Each record gives: J gene, clone size, V gene, D gene, CDR3 protein, CDR3 DNA. A D gene is named only where the DNA matches it firmly. Clone size appears in some rows only: once, few, many, or a class for an expanded clone.

>TRBJ1-1|-|TRBV21-1|-
CASSKSHRGCHTEAFF
TGTGCCAGCAGCAAAAGCCACAGGGGATGTCACACTGAAGCTTTCTTT
>TRBJ2-3|-|TRBV7-9|TRBD1
CASSLIRTGEKTDTQYF
TGTGCCAGCAGCCTGATTAGGACAGGGGAAAAGACAGATACGCAGTATTTT
>TRBJ2-1|-|TRBV2|TRBD2
CASRLAGEANEQFF
TGTGCCAGCAGACTAGCGGGGGAAGCGAATGAGCAGTTCTTC
>TRBJ2-7|-|TRBV9|TRBD2
CASSLGTSGNYEQYF
TGTGCCAGCAGCCTAGGGACTAGCGGAAACTACGAGCAGTACTTC
>TRBJ2-4|once|TRBV15|-
CATAGGAKNIQYF
TGTGCCACGGCAGGGGGGGCCAAAAACATTCAGTACTTC
>TRBJ2-1|-|TRBV27|TRBD1
CASSLRDRGYNEQFF
TGTGCCAGCAGTTTACGGGACAGGGGATACAATGAGCAGTTCTTC
>TRBJ2-3|-|TRBV5-5|-
CASSLGLSRRTDTQYF
TGTGCCAGCAGCTTGGGACTCTCACGCCGCACAGATACGCAGTATTTT
>TRBJ2-7|-|TRBV10-3|TRBD1
CAISGGRDRSSYEQYF
TGTGCCATCAGTGGAGGCCGGGACAGGAGCTCCTACGAGCAGTACTTC
>TRBJ2-2|-|TRBV2|TRBD2
CASSPYPGSGGTGELFF
TGTGCCAGCAGCCCCTACCCGGGGAGCGGGGGCACCGGGGAGCTGTTTTTT
>TRBJ2-1|-|TRBV25-1|-
CASSEFSGREQFF
TGTGCCAGCAGTGAATTCTCGGGGAGGGAGCAGTTCTTC
>TRBJ2-7|-|TRBV18|TRBD1
CASSPFGTGVSYEQYF
TGTGCCAGCTCACCGTTCGGGACAGGGGTGTCCTACGAGCAGTACTTC
>TRBJ1-2|-|TRBV30|TRBD1
CAWTGGDYGYTF
TGTGCCTGGACAGGGGGAGATTATGGCTACACCTTC
>TRBJ2-3|few|TRBV5-1|-
CASSLGTSTDTQYF
TGCGCCAGCAGCTTGGGGACTAGCACAGATACGCAGTATTTT
>TRBJ1-4|-|TRBV29-1|-
CSVEDLRGEKLFF
TGCAGCGTTGAAGATCTTCGGGGTGAAAAACTGTTTTTT
>TRBJ2-5|-|TRBV7-9|-
CASTKLPGTALETQYF
TGTGCCAGCACCAAACTTCCCGGGACTGCCTTGGAGACCCAGTACTTC
>TRBJ2-1|-|TRBV7-8|-
CASRWDFSYNEQFF
TGTGCCAGCAGGTGGGACTTTAGCTACAATGAGCAGTTCTTC
>TRBJ1-1|-|TRBV3-1/TRBV3-2|TRBD1
CASSQAGTGAWVAFF
TGTGCCAGCAGCCAGGCTGGGACAGGCGCCTGGGTGGCTTTCTTT
>TRBJ2-2|-|TRBV30|-
CAWDGEDTGELFF
TGTGCCTGGGACGGTGAGGACACCGGGGAGCTGTTTTTT
>TRBJ1-1|-|TRBV6-5|-
CASSYPDSLNTEAFF
TGTGCCAGCAGTTACCCGGACAGCTTGAACACTGAAGCTTTCTTT
>TRBJ2-1|-|TRBV5-1|TRBD2
CASSLFSTGTNYNEQFF
TGCGCCAGCAGCTTGTTTAGTACGGGGACTAATTACAATGAGCAGTTCTTC
>TRBJ2-1|-|TRBV2|-
CASSEDTGYNEQFF
TGTGCCAGCAGTGAAGACACAGGATACAATGAGCAGTTCTTC
>TRBJ2-1|-|TRBV11-3|-
CASSAPGQGRDEQFF
TGTGCCAGCAGCGCTCCCGGGCAGGGAAGGGATGAGCAGTTCTTC
>TRBJ1-1|-|TRBV12-3/TRBV12-4|TRBD1
CASSLRDREAFF
TGTGCCAGCAGTTTAAGGGACAGGGAAGCTTTCTTT
>TRBJ1-5|-|TRBV16|-
CASSQSGSRPQHF
TGTGCCAGCAGCCAATCGGGCAGCCGGCCCCAGCATTTT
>TRBJ1-3|-|TRBV25-1|-
CASSGGAGNTIYF
TGTGCCAGCAGTGGAGGTGCTGGAAACACCATATATTTT
>TRBJ2-5|-|TRBV10-3|TRBD2
CATRTSGGEETQYF
TGTGCCACCCGGACTAGCGGGGGGGAAGAGACCCAGTACTTC
>TRBJ1-2|once|TRBV11-2|TRBD1
CASSSMTGVIYGYTF
TGTGCCAGCAGCTCTATGACAGGGGTCATTTATGGCTACACCTTC
>TRBJ2-1|-|TRBV6-2/TRBV6-3|-
CASSYGGPYNEQFF
TGTGCCAGCAGTTACGGCGGGCCTTACAATGAGCAGTTCTTC
>TRBJ1-4|-|TRBV30|-
CAWQGSGSKLFF
TGTGCCTGGCAGGGGTCTGGGTCTAAACTGTTTTTT
>TRBJ1-5|-|TRBV9|-
CASSPNPGQPQHF
TGTGCCAGCAGCCCCAACCCAGGACAGCCCCAGCATTTT
>TRBJ1-2|once|TRBV28|-
CASSSAGNFYGYTF
TGTGCCAGCAGTTCTGCGGGAAATTTTTATGGCTACACCTTC
>TRBJ1-1|-|TRBV2|-
CASRDTGLMNTEAFF
TGTGCCAGCAGGGACACAGGGCTGATGAACACTGAAGCTTTCTTT
>TRBJ1-1|-|TRBV5-6|TRBD1
CASSRGQRNTEAFF
TGTGCCAGCAGCAGGGGACAGCGGAACACTGAAGCTTTCTTT
>TRBJ1-6|-|TRBV19|TRBD1
CASSTRGFSPLHF
TGTGCCAGTAGTACCAGGGGGTTTTCACCCCTCCACTTT
>TRBJ2-2|-|TRBV29-1|TRBD2
CSVVDPSGVAGELFF
TGCAGCGTTGTGGACCCTAGCGGGGTTGCCGGGGAGCTGTTTTTT
>TRBJ2-5|few|TRBV5-4|-
CASSLDRTEKETQYF
TGTGCCAGCAGCTTAGACAGGACCGAAAAAGAGACCCAGTACTTC
>TRBJ1-2|-|TRBV19|-
CASIPTRRNYGYTF
TGTGCCAGTATCCCGACGCGGCGGAACTATGGCTACACCTTC
>TRBJ2-1|-|TRBV6-4|-
CASSGGGTYNEQFF
TGTGCCAGCAGTGGAGGGGGAACCTACAATGAGCAGTTCTTC
>TRBJ1-5|-|TRBV28|TRBD1
CASSLTGAPNQPQHF
TGTGCCAGCAGCTTAACAGGGGCTCCCAATCAGCCCCAGCATTTT
>TRBJ2-2|-|TRBV24-1|TRBD1
CATSDPRIDRDNTGELFF
TGTGCCACCAGTGATCCCCGAATCGACAGGGATAACACCGGGGAGCTGTTTTTT
>TRBJ1-4|-|TRBV5-1|TRBD1
CASSRDRGKNEKLFF
TGCGCCAGCAGCCGTGACAGGGGGAAAAATGAAAAACTGTTTTTT
>TRBJ1-1|-|TRBV19|TRBD1
CASSIGQGAEAFF
TGTGCCAGTAGTATAGGACAGGGGGCTGAAGCTTTCTTT
>TRBJ2-1|few|TRBV18|-
CASSPMRGSSYNEQFF
TGTGCCAGCTCACCAATGCGGGGAAGCTCCTACAATGAGCAGTTCTTC
>TRBJ1-4|many|TRBV15|-
CATRQAPNEKLFF
TGTGCCACCCGACAGGCCCCCAATGAAAAACTGTTTTTT
>TRBJ2-2|-|TRBV9|-
CASSDGTSTGELFF
TGTGCCAGCAGCGATGGGACTTCCACCGGGGAGCTGTTTTTT
>TRBJ2-7|-|TRBV11-2|TRBD2
CASSLTGLAGQAGEQYF
TGTGCCAGCAGCTTAACGGGACTAGCGGGGCAGGCTGGCGAGCAGTACTTC
>TRBJ2-2|-|TRBV28|-
CASSPPRGHLNTGELFF
TGTGCCAGCAGTCCCCCGAGGGGACACCTAAACACCGGGGAGCTGTTTTTT
>TRBJ2-1|once|TRBV3-1/TRBV3-2|TRBD1
CASSPRTGSNEQFF
TGTGCCAGCAGCCCTAGGACAGGCTCCAATGAGCAGTTCTTC
>TRBJ1-5|-|TRBV6-6|-
CASSYSEGNQPQHF
TGTGCCAGCAGTTACTCTGAGGGCAATCAGCCCCAGCATTTT